Sequencing of this TCR beta chain was carried out in a study of T cells in Graves' hyperthyroidism and ophthalmopathy. Ten or more counts support this clonotype. This CDR3 contains 14 residues. The V end was cut by 1 base, the J end by 6 bases, with 10 bases between. CDR1 is LNHDA, CDR2 SQIVND, per germline (reference sequence). Researchers took RNA transcripts and amplified the TCR beta CDR3 regions from them. RT-PCR in the first round (using the HTBI primer set) targeted the TCR CDR3. TCRdb independently ran MiXCR on the multiplex PCR reads; one entry per CDR3 protein. The sample lists 750,000 to 900,000 distinct CDR3 sequences; more than 30% were seen once.

This receptor was identified in a man younger than 35 with Graves' hyperthyroidism. The rearrangement joins TRBV19 to TRBJ1-5; D is uncertain. The sample consisted of blood. CDR3 bases: TGTGCCAGTAGTATAGGAACAGTAGGTCAGCCCCAGCATTTT. It specifies CASSIGTVGQPQHF.